This T cell receptor beta chain was identified during a study of blood T cell repertoires in COVID-19. Study in general: Sample material is recorded as cDNA or gDNA derived from T cells, B-cell-depleted T cells, or PBMCs.

All enrollees were about 18 to 100 years old and from 24 US areas. In assigning cohorts, the study relied on participant-reported clinical history. Here immunoSEQ multiplex PCR was the method, and the copy in TCRdb shows in-frame clones only, minus some. The sample consists of 150,000 to 200,000 clones, around 82% of them appearing once. CDR3 length equals 16 residues. V lost 4 bases, J lost 3 bases, and 6 bases stayed unmatched. Germline loops: CDR1 SGHRS, CDR2 YFSETQ. The material sequenced was PBMCs or T cells enriched from blood (not recorded which). This TCR derives from a man between 35 and 55 years old who had recovered from COVID-19. The chain employs TRBV5-1 and TRBJ2-2; the match to TRBD1 covers 10 bases. The CDR3 DNA reads TGCGCCAGCAGCCGTTCGGGACAGGGGTACACCGGGGAGCTGTTTTTT. This sequence encodes CASSRSGQGYTGELFF.